This T cell receptor beta chain was profiled in a study of cytomegalovirus exposure and HLA in healthy donors. In the study overall: Early on, a data release was issued that held some 85 million unique TCRs from HLA-typed donors. Notes on the study in general: The authors later found HLA-associated TCR beta chains more clonally expanded than equally common others. It was only CMV serostatus that was available as immune exposure information.

The PCR contained 60 Vbeta and 13 Jbeta primers. Original processing methods: Roughly 12 million shared chains were among approximately 80 million unique TCR beta chains counted in a later analysis. Method: immunoSEQ multiplex PCR; TCRdb's copy keeps in-frame clones and lacks some. V and J calls plus clone size are reproduced from that table; the DNA served to infer D and trimming. Here the sample spans more than 90,000 clones, about four fifths being singletons. This CDR3 comprises 14 residues. After removal of 7 bases from V and 7 bases from J, the junction contained 13 bases not matched to a gene. CDR1 is SQVTM and CDR2 is ANQGSEA in the germline V gene. Of note for this clone: Its antigen is unidentified.

The specimen sequenced was PBMCs. J is TRBJ1-2 and V is TRBV29-1, with 9 nucleotides matching TRBD1. The clonotype comes from a human donor in good health. The CDR3 bases are TGCAGCGCCCCGGTTGTGGGACAGGGCCCTGGCTACACCTTC. Its translation: CSAPVVGQGPGYTF. The entire variable domain, with the rest obtained from reference TRBV29-1 and TRBJ1-2, is as follows: SAVISQKPSRDICQRGTSLTIQCQVDSQVTMMFWYRQQPGQSLTLIATANQGSEATYESGFVIDKFPISRPNLTFSTLTVSNMSPEDSSIYLCSAPVVGQGPGYTFGSGTRLTVV.